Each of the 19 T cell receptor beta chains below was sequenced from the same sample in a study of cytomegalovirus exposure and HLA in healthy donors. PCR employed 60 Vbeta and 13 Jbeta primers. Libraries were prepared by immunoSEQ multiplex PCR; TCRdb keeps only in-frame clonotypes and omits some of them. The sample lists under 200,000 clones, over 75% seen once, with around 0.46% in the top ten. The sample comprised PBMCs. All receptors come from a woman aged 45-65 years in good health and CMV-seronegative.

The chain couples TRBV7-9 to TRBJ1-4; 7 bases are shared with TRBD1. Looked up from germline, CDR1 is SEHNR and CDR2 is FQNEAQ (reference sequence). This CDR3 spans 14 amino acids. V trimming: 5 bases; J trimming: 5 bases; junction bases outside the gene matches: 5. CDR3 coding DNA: TGTGCCAGCAGCCTCGGGACAGTGAATGAAAAACTGTTTTTT. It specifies CASSLGTVNEKLFF.

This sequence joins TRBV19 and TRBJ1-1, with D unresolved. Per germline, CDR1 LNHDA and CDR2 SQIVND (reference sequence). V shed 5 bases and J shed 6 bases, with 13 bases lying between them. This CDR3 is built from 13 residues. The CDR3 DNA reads TGTGCCAGTAGTTACCGACTTTCGGCTGAAGCTTTCTTT. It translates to CASSYRLSAEAFF.

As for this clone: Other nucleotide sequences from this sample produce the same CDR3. The CDR3 reads CASSPLREQYF. The CDR3 coding sequence is TGTGCCAGCTCTCCTCTCCGGGAGCAGTACTTC. The rearrangement uses TRBV28 and TRBJ2-7; no firm D call. The CDR3 runs to 11 residues. CDR1 and CDR2 (germline): MDHEN, SYDVKM. V was trimmed by 8 bases and J by 7 bases, leaving 12 bases between them.

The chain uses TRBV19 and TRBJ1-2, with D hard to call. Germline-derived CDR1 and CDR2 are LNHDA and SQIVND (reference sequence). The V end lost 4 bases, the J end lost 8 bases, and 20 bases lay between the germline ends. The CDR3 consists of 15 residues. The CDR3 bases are TGTGCCAGTAGTAGACTGCGACTCCCTATTGGGGGCTACACCTTC. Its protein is CASSRLRLPIGGYTF.

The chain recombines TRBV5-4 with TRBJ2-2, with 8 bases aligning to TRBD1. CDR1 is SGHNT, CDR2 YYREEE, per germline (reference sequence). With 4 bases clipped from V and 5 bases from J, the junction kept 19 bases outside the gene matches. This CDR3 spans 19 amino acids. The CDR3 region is CASSGIGTGHFAATGELFF. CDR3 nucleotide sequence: TGTGCCAGCAGCGGCATCGGGACAGGACATTTTGCGGCGACCGGGGAGCTGTTTTTT.

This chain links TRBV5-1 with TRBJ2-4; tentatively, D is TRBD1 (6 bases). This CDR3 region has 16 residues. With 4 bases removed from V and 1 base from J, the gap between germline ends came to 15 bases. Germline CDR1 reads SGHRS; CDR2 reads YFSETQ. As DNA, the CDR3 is TGCGCCAGCAGCAGGGGGACATTAAGGGCCAAAAACATTCAGTACTTC. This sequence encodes CASSRGTLRAKNIQYF.

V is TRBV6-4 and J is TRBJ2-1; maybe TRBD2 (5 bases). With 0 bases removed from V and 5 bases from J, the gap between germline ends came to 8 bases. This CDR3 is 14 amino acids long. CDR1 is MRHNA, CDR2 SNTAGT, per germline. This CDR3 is CASSDSLANNEQFF. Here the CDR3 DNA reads TGTGCCAGCAGTGACTCGCTAGCCAACAATGAGCAGTTCTTC.

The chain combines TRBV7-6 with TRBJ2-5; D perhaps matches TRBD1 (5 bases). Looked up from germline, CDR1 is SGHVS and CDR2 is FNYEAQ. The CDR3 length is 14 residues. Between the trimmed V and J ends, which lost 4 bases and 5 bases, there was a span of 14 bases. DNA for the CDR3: TGTGCCAGCAGCTCTCTGTCACAGGCCGAGACCCAGTACTTC. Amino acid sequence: CASSSLSQAETQYF. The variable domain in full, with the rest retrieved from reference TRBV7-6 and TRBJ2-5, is GAGVSQSPRYKVTKRGQDVALRCDPISGHVSLYWYRQALGQGPEFLTYFNYEAQQDKSGLPNDRFSAERPEGSISTLTIQRTEQRDSAMYRCASSSLSQAETQYFGPGTRLLVL.

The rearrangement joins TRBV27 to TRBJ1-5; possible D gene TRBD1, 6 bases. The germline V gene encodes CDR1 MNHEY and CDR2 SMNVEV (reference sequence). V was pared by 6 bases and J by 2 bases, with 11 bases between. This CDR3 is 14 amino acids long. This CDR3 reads CASREPGGNQPQHF. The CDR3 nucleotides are TGTGCCAGCAGAGAGCCAGGGGGCAATCAGCCCCAGCATTTT.

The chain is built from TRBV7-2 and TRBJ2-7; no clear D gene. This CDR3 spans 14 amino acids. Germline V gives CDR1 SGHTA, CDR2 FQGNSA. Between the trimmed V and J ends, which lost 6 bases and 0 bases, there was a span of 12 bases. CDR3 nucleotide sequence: TGTGCCAGCAGTTCCGACTGGAGCTCCTACGAGCAGTACTTC. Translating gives CASSSDWSSYEQYF.

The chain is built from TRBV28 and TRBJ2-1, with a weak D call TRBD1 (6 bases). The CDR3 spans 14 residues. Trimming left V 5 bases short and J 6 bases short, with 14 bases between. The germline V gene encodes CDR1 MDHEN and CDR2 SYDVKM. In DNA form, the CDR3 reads TGTGCCAGCAGTCGTGACAGGCCGGGCAATGAGCAGTTCTTC. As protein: CASSRDRPGNEQFF.

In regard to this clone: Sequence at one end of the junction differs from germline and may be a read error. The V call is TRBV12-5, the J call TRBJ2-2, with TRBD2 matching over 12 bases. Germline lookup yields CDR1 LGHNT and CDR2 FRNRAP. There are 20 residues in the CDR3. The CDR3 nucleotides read TGTGCTAGTGGTTTGGTACTTGGTCGGACTAGCGGGACGAACACCAGGGAGCTGTTTTTT. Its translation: CASGLVLGRTSGTNTRELFF.

CDR3 sequence (DNA): TGCGCCAGCAGCTTGGCGGTCCCAAACACTGAAGCTTTCTTT. Translated: CASSLAVPNTEAFF. The genes are TRBV5-1 and TRBJ1-1, with D unresolved. Trimming shortened V by 0 bases and J by 2 bases, and 8 bases separated the two germline ends. Germline V CDR1 and CDR2: SGHRS, YFSETQ. CDR3 length: 14 amino acids.

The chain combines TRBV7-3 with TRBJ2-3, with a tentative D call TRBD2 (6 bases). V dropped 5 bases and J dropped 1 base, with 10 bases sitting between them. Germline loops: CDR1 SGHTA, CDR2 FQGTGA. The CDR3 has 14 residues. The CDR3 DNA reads TGTGCCAGCAGCCTGGGGGAGGGCACAGATACGCAGTATTTT. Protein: CASSLGEGTDTQYF.

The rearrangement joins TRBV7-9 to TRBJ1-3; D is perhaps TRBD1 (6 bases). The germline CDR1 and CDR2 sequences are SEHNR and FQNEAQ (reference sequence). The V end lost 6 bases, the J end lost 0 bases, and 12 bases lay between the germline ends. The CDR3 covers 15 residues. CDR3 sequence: CASSYDRPSGNTIYF. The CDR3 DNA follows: TGTGCCAGCAGTTACGACAGGCCCTCTGGAAACACCATATATTTT.

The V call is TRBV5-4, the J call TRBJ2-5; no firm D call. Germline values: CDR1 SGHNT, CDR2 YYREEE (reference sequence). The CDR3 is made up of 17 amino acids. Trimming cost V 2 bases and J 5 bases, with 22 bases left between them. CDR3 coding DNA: TGTGCCAGCAGCTTTGGGTCGTCCAGGTGGAAGTACGAGACCCAGTACTTC. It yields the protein CASSFGSSRWKYETQYF. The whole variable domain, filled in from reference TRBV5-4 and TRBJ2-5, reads ETGVTQSPTHLIKTRGQQVTLRCSSQSGHNTVSWYQQALGQGPQFIFQYYREEENGRGNFPPRFSGLQFPNYSSELNVNALELDDSALYLCASSFGSSRWKYETQYFGPGTRLLVL.

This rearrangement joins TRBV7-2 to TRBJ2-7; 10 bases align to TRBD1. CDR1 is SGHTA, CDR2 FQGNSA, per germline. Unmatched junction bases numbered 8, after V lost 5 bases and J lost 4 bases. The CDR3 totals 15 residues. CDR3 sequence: CASSPGRDRGYEQYF. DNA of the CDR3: TGTGCCAGCAGCCCCGGACGGGACAGGGGATACGAGCAGTACTTC.

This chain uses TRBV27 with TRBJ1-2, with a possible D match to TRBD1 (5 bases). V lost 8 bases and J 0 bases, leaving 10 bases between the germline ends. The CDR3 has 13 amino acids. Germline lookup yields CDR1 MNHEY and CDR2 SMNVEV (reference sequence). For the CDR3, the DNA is TGTGCCAGCTGGACACCAACTAACTATGGCTACACCTTC. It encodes CASWTPTNYGYTF.

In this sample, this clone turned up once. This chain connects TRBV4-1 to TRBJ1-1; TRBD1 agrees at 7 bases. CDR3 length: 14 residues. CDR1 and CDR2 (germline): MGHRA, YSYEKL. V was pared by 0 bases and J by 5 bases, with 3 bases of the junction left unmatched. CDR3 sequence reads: CASSQETGLTEAFF. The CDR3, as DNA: TGCGCCAGCAGCCAAGAGACAGGGTTGACTGAAGCTTTCTTT.